This paragraph covers one T cell receptor beta chain sequence. The data belong to a study of blood T cell repertoires in COVID-19. About the research overall: T cells, B-cell-depleted T cells, or PBMCs provided the cDNA or gDNA that served as material.

The CDR3 consists of 15 residues. Unmatched junction bases numbered 6, after V lost 3 bases and J lost 5 bases. The germline gives CDR1 KGHSH, CDR2 LQKENI. All enrollees were roughly 18 to 89 years old and from roughly 22 US areas. TCRdb's copy holds only in-frame clones and misses some; the assay was immunoSEQ multiplex PCR. Here the sample spans about 400,000 clones, 88% being singletons. The sequence was collected from a woman aged 40 to 50 with acute COVID-19. The specimen sequenced was PBMCs or T cells enriched from blood (not recorded which). J is TRBJ2-2 and V is TRBV18; 7 positions agree with TRBD1. The CDR3: CASSPPGRGTGELFF. CDR3 DNA sequence: TGTGCCAGCTCACCCCCCGGCAGGGGGACCGGGGAGCTGTTTTTT.